The entry below gives a single T cell receptor beta chain sequence along with its context. Its antigen is currently unknown. TCRdb keeps only in-frame clones here, not all; method: immunoSEQ multiplex PCR. The table includes about 21,000 clones, roughly three quarters detected once. Before the COVID-19 pandemic, during about 2011-2019, CD4+ T cells were taken from unexposed donors. After nine to ten days of culture, CD4+ T cells were isolated. Cells permitting, SARS-CoV-2 S/N and four cold-coronavirus spikes were tested on unexposed-donor CD4+ T cells. These data originate in a study of CD4 T cells in relation to SARS-CoV-2 and coronaviruses. As for the study in general: PBMCs were cultured with antigen for nine to eleven days before TCR beta sequencing. The restricting HLA molecule for shared crossreactive spike epitopes was mapped. Study-level results: In roughly two thirds of donors, memory CD4+ clonotypes crossrecognized SARS-CoV-2 and at least one common cold coronavirus spike.

CDR3 length: 14 residues. Germline V CDR1 and CDR2: SNHLY, FYNNEI. Trimming took 5 bases from V and 0 from J, leaving 8 bases between them. J is TRBJ1-5 and V is TRBV2; D is undetermined. The receptor was isolated from a human donor in good health. Sequencing was carried out using CD4+ T cells from PBMCs, cultured in vitro. The DNA of the CDR3 is TGTGCCAGCAGTACGGTAGATAGCAATCAGCCCCAGCATTTT. The encoded protein is CASSTVDSNQPQHF.